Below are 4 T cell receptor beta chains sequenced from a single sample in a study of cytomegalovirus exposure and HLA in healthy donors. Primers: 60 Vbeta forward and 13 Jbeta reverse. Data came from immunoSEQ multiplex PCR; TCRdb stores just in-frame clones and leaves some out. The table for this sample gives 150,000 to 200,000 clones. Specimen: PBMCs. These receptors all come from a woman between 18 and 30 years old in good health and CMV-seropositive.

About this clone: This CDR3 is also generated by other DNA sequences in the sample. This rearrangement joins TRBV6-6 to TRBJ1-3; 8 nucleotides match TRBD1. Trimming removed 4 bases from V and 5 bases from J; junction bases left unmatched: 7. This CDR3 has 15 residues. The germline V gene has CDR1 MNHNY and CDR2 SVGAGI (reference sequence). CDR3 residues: CASSWDGQGRNTIYF. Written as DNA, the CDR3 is TGTGCCAGCAGTTGGGACGGACAGGGAAGAAACACCATATATTTT.

CDR3 sequence reads: CASSSVAGGPETQYF. The CDR3 coding sequence is TGCGCCAGCAGCTCCGTAGCGGGAGGTCCCGAGACCCAGTACTTC. The V gene is TRBV5-1, the J gene TRBJ2-5; 10 bases agree with TRBD2. The CDR3 is 15 residues long. Germline trimming cut 3 bases from V and 5 bases from J; bases unmatched to any gene: 7. The V gene's germline CDR1 is SGHRS and CDR2 YFSETQ. Based on the CDR3 plus reference TRBV5-1 and TRBJ2-5, the full variable domain is KAGVTQTPRYLIKTRGQQVTLSCSPISGHRSVSWYQQTPGQGLQFLFEYFSETQRNKGNFPGRFSGRQFSNSRSEMNVSTLELGDSALYLCASSSVAGGPETQYFGPGTRLLVL.

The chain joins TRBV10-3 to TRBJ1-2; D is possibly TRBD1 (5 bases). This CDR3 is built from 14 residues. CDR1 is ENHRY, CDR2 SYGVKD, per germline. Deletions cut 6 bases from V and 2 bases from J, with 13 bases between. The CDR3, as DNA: TGTGCCATCAGCCTCGACAGCCAGAACTATGGCTACACCTTC. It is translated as CAISLDSQNYGYTF.

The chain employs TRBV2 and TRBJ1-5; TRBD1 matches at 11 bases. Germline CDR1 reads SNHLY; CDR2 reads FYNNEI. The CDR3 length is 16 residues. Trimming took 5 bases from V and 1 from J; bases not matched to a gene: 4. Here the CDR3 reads CASSRDRGTSNQPQHF. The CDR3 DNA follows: TGTGCCAGCAGTCGGGACAGGGGGACGAGCAATCAGCCCCAGCATTTT.